One and the same sample provided the 2 T cell receptor beta chains below, sequenced in a study of Graves' ophthalmopathy and Graves' hyperthyroidism. TCR beta CDR3 regions were amplified from RNA transcripts. Following a first-round RT-PCR that used HTBI primers, a second-round multiplex PCR was carried out. TCRdb called the multiplex PCR reads again in MiXCR, with one record for every CDR3 protein. The data show hundreds of thousands of distinct CDR3 sequences, 15% seen once. The sequencing input was peripheral blood. All receptors derive from a woman between 18 and 30 years old with stable Graves' hyperthyroidism.

This clonotype was counted ten times or more. The rearrangement links TRBV2 to TRBJ2-7; 7 bases agree with TRBD1. CDR1 and CDR2 from the germline V gene are SNHLY and FYNNEI. The J segment lost 0 bases and the V segment lost 7 bases, leaving 6 bases of the junction unmatched. This CDR3 is built from 14 residues. As DNA, the CDR3 is TGTGCCAGCACCGTGGGACAGCTCTCCTACGAGCAGTACTTC. It specifies CASTVGQLSYEQYF.

This clonotype was seen repeatedly, ten times or more. The chain combines TRBV20-1 with TRBJ1-3; D is unclear. Germline V CDR1 and CDR2: DFQATT, SNEGSKA (reference sequence). There are 13 residues in the CDR3. V lost 4 bases, J lost 8 bases, and 15 bases lay in between. CDR3 sequence: CSAIPGGEHTIYF. CDR3 DNA: TGCAGTGCTATTCCGGGTGGAGAACACACCATATATTTT.